These T cell receptor beta chains were read from a single sample in a study of Graves' ophthalmopathy and Graves' hyperthyroidism. TCRdb re-derived calls from the multiplex PCR reads in MiXCR, one entry per CDR3 protein. Seen here are some 750,000 distinct CDR3 sequences, around 40% observed once, and the top ten hold approximately 46%. Sequencing used peripheral blood. These receptors all come from an adult man with Graves' ophthalmopathy. CDR3s include the opening cysteine and the closing phenylalanine or tryptophan. The order of the fields is J gene, clone size, D gene, V gene, CDR3 protein, CDR3 DNA. The D gene is left open where the match is weak. Size tells how often a clone was seen (once, few, many) or the class of an expanded clone, and some rows leave it out.

J gene: TRBJ1-5
clone size: few
D gene: TRBD1
V gene: TRBV20-1
CDR3 protein: CSARDIFTGDVQPQHF
CDR3 DNA: TGCAGTGCTAGAGATATCTTCACAGGGGATGTCCAGCCCCAGCATTTT

J gene: TRBJ1-3
clone size: many
D gene: .
V gene: TRBV7-6
CDR3 protein: CASSETGSGNTIYF
CDR3 DNA: TGTGCCAGCAGCGAAACAGGCTCTGGAAACACCATATATTTT

J gene: TRBJ2-5
clone size: .
D gene: TRBD1
V gene: TRBV7-9
CDR3 protein: CASSPRPGQGTQYF
CDR3 DNA: TGTGCCAGCAGCCCGCGGCCGGGACAGGGGACCCAGTACTTC

J gene: TRBJ1-2
clone size: .
D gene: .
V gene: TRBV2
CDR3 protein: CASSYGVGQSFNYGCTF
CDR3 DNA: TGTGCCAGCAGTTACGGGGTCGGACAGAGCTTTAACTATGGCTGCACCTTC

J gene: TRBJ2-2
clone size: .
D gene: TRBD1
V gene: TRBV10-3
CDR3 protein: CASSEGQGNGELFF
CDR3 DNA: TGTGCCAGCAGTGAAGGACAGGGCAACGGGGAGCTGTTTTTT

J gene: TRBJ2-7
clone size: .
D gene: .
V gene: TRBV29-1
CDR3 protein: CSVGRLQEQYF
CDR3 DNA: TGCAGCGTTGGCCGCCTCCAAGAGCAGTACTTC

J gene: TRBJ1-2
clone size: many
D gene: .
V gene: TRBV2
CDR3 protein: CASSETRTSPYTF
CDR3 DNA: TGTGCCAGCAGTGAAACGAGGACGTCCCCCTACACCTTC

J gene: TRBJ2-6
clone size: many
D gene: .
V gene: TRBV19
CDR3 protein: CASSIQGSGANVLTF
CDR3 DNA: TGTGCCAGTAGTATACAGGGATCTGGGGCCAACGTCCTGACTTTC

J gene: TRBJ1-1
clone size: many
D gene: .
V gene: TRBV10-3
CDR3 protein: CAISESDRNTEAFF
CDR3 DNA: TGTGCCATCAGTGAGTCCGACAGGAACACTGAAGCTTTCTTT

J gene: TRBJ1-5
clone size: few
D gene: .
V gene: TRBV10-3
CDR3 protein: CASRTGAGIDQPQHF
CDR3 DNA: TGTGCCAGCAGAACCGGGGCAGGGATTGATCAGCCCCAGCATTTT

J gene: TRBJ2-5
clone size: .
D gene: TRBD2
V gene: TRBV2
CDR3 protein: CASLKRGRAEETQYF
CDR3 DNA: TGTGCCAGCCTTAAGCGGGGCAGGGCGGAAGAGACCCAGTACTTC

J gene: TRBJ1-2
clone size: many
D gene: TRBD1
V gene: TRBV20-1
CDR3 protein: CSARVQGDKGDYGYTF
CDR3 DNA: TGCAGTGCTAGAGTGCAGGGGGATAAGGGCGACTATGGCTACACCTTC

J gene: TRBJ1-5
clone size: many
D gene: TRBD1
V gene: TRBV14
CDR3 protein: CASSTRTGYNQPQHF
CDR3 DNA: TGTGCCAGCAGCACCCGGACAGGGTACAATCAGCCCCAGCATTTT

J gene: TRBJ1-5
clone size: .
D gene: TRBD1
V gene: TRBV24-1
CDR3 protein: CATSNPGTGGNQPQHF
CDR3 DNA: TGTGCCACCAGTAACCCCGGGACAGGGGGCAATCAGCCCCAGCATTTT

J gene: TRBJ2-7
clone size: once
D gene: TRBD2
V gene: TRBV4-3
CDR3 protein: CASSQATRGLAYEQYF
CDR3 DNA: TGCGCCAGCAGCCAGGCGACGAGGGGACTAGCTTACGAGCAGTACTTC

J gene: TRBJ1-2
clone size: once
D gene: TRBD1
V gene: TRBV7-9
CDR3 protein: CASCRDRGNYGYTF
CDR3 DNA: TGTGCCAGCTGCCGGGACAGGGGGAACTATGGCTACACCTTC

J gene: TRBJ2-7
clone size: .
D gene: TRBD1
V gene: TRBV5-4
CDR3 protein: CASSHRGQGQNNEQYF
CDR3 DNA: TGTGCCAGCAGTCACCGAGGACAGGGTCAGAATAACGAGCAGTACTTC

J gene: TRBJ2-7
clone size: few
D gene: .
V gene: TRBV2
CDR3 protein: CASSTPPLGEQYF
CDR3 DNA: TGTGCCAGCAGCACCCCCCCGTTGGGCGAGCAGTACTTC

J gene: TRBJ2-2
clone size: .
D gene: TRBD1
V gene: TRBV25-1
CDR3 protein: CASSARGGQGPGELFF
CDR3 DNA: TGTGCCAGCAGTGCTAGAGGGGGACAGGGTCCCGGGGAGCTGTTTTTT

J gene: TRBJ2-3
clone size: .
D gene: TRBD2
V gene: TRBV15
CDR3 protein: CATSRAQRGEPSTDTQYF
CDR3 DNA: TGTGCCACCAGCAGAGCGCAGCGGGGGGAACCTAGCACAGATACGCAGTATTTT

J gene: TRBJ2-6
clone size: many
D gene: TRBD1
V gene: TRBV7-9
CDR3 protein: CASSPYTGGASGANVLTF
CDR3 DNA: TGTGCCAGCAGCCCATACACAGGGGGCGCGTCTGGGGCCAACGTCCTGACTTTC

J gene: TRBJ1-5
clone size: .
D gene: .
V gene: TRBV10-2
CDR3 protein: CASSEGAHNEPQHF
CDR3 DNA: TGCGCCAGCAGTGAGGGGGCGCACAATGAGCCCCAGCATTTT

J gene: TRBJ1-4
clone size: .
D gene: .
V gene: TRBV10-3
CDR3 protein: CAILGAGRNEKLFF
CDR3 DNA: TGTGCCATCTTGGGAGCGGGGAGGAATGAAAAACTGTTTTTT

J gene: TRBJ2-2
clone size: .
D gene: .
V gene: TRBV2
CDR3 protein: CASSDRGRGNTGELFF
CDR3 DNA: TGTGCCAGCAGTGACCGTGGCAGGGGGAACACCGGGGAGCTGTTTTTT

J gene: TRBJ2-1
clone size: .
D gene: .
V gene: TRBV7-2
CDR3 protein: CASSLLGLADEQFF
CDR3 DNA: TGTGCCAGCAGCTTATTGGGGCTAGCAGATGAGCAGTTCTTC

J gene: TRBJ2-7
clone size: .
D gene: TRBD1
V gene: TRBV14
CDR3 protein: CASSQENGTGVFEQYF
CDR3 DNA: TGTGCCAGCAGCCAGGAAAACGGGACAGGGGTTTTCGAGCAGTACTTC

J gene: TRBJ1-2
clone size: many
D gene: .
V gene: TRBV9
CDR3 protein: CASSVDGGRSSGYTF
CDR3 DNA: TGTGCCAGCAGCGTAGATGGAGGGCGTTCTTCTGGCTACACCTTC

J gene: TRBJ1-2
clone size: many
D gene: .
V gene: TRBV6-4
CDR3 protein: CASSDFTGGYTF
CDR3 DNA: TGTGCCAGCAGTGACTTTACGGGCGGCTACACCTTC

J gene: TRBJ1-6
clone size: .
D gene: TRBD1
V gene: TRBV5-4
CDR3 protein: CASSSGTGSSYNSPLHF
CDR3 DNA: TGTGCCAGCAGCTCCGGGACAGGGAGCTCCTATAATTCACCCCTCCACTTT

J gene: TRBJ1-1
clone size: .
D gene: .
V gene: TRBV18
CDR3 protein: CASSPMGMNTEAFF
CDR3 DNA: TGTGCCAGCTCACCCATGGGTATGAACACTGAAGCTTTCTTT

J gene: TRBJ2-7
clone size: .
D gene: TRBD2
V gene: TRBV10-3
CDR3 protein: CAIGPGGEGEQYF
CDR3 DNA: TGTGCCATAGGGCCGGGGGGGGAAGGCGAGCAGTACTTC

J gene: TRBJ2-2
clone size: many
D gene: .
V gene: TRBV9
CDR3 protein: CASSVGEASTGELFF
CDR3 DNA: TGTGCCAGCAGCGTAGGGGAGGCGAGCACCGGGGAGCTGTTTTTT

J gene: TRBJ2-6
clone size: many
D gene: TRBD2
V gene: TRBV7-8
CDR3 protein: CASSPGGGRWANVLTF
CDR3 DNA: TGTGCCAGCAGCCCCGGGGGGGGGCGGTGGGCCAACGTCCTGACTTTC

J gene: TRBJ2-2
clone size: .
D gene: TRBD1
V gene: TRBV25-1
CDR3 protein: CARKRDRVSGTGELFF
CDR3 DNA: TGTGCCCGCAAAAGAGACAGGGTCTCTGGCACCGGGGAGCTGTTTTTT

J gene: TRBJ2-7
clone size: .
D gene: TRBD2
V gene: TRBV4-3
CDR3 protein: CASSQGTSGRTEQYF
CDR3 DNA: TGCGCCAGCAGCCAAGGGACTAGCGGGAGGACTGAGCAGTACTTC

J gene: TRBJ2-5
clone size: .
D gene: .
V gene: TRBV15
CDR3 protein: CATSRLGASAGEGTQYF
CDR3 DNA: TGTGCCACCAGCCGATTGGGGGCGAGCGCCGGGGAGGGGACCCAGTACTTC

J gene: TRBJ2-5
clone size: .
D gene: TRBD2
V gene: TRBV7-8
CDR3 protein: CASSPGLAPFQETQYF
CDR3 DNA: TGTGCCAGCAGCCCGGGACTAGCGCCCTTCCAAGAGACCCAGTACTTC

J gene: TRBJ1-2
clone size: few
D gene: .
V gene: TRBV4-2
CDR3 protein: CASRTQGIYGYTF
CDR3 DNA: TGTGCCAGCAGAACACAGGGAATTTATGGCTACACCTTC

J gene: TRBJ2-7
clone size: .
D gene: TRBD1
V gene: TRBV10-3
CDR3 protein: CAISDGQGGGQYF
CDR3 DNA: TGTGCCATCAGTGACGGACAGGGAGGCGGGCAGTACTTC

J gene: TRBJ1-2
clone size: .
D gene: .
V gene: TRBV5-6
CDR3 protein: CAGSLNNQNYGYTF
CDR3 DNA: TGTGCCGGCAGCTTAAACAATCAAAACTATGGCTACACCTTC

J gene: TRBJ2-7
clone size: many
D gene: .
V gene: TRBV11-2
CDR3 protein: CASSSGTYEQYF
CDR3 DNA: TGTGCCAGCAGTTCGGGTACCTACGAGCAGTACTTC

J gene: TRBJ2-7
clone size: many
D gene: .
V gene: TRBV7-2
CDR3 protein: CASSHAERGIYEQYF
CDR3 DNA: TGTGCCAGCAGCCATGCGGAGAGGGGTATCTACGAGCAGTACTTC

J gene: TRBJ1-2
clone size: .
D gene: TRBD1
V gene: TRBV29-1
CDR3 protein: CSVERQGAKGGYTF
CDR3 DNA: TGCAGCGTTGAGAGACAGGGGGCTAAGGGAGGCTACACCTTC

J gene: TRBJ1-3
clone size: .
D gene: .
V gene: TRBV29-1
CDR3 protein: CSIEQGDSGNTIYF
CDR3 DNA: TGCAGCATTGAACAGGGCGACTCAGGAAACACCATATATTTT

J gene: TRBJ2-5
clone size: .
D gene: .
V gene: TRBV24-1
CDR3 protein: CAQDTHETQYF
CDR3 DNA: TGTGCCCAGGACACCCACGAGACCCAGTACTTC

J gene: TRBJ1-4
clone size: .
D gene: .
V gene: TRBV4-2
CDR3 protein: CASSPNELGPRFF
CDR3 DNA: TGTGCCAGCAGCCCTAACGAACTGGGACCGAGGTTTTTT

J gene: TRBJ2-5
clone size: .
D gene: TRBD2
V gene: TRBV10-3
CDR3 protein: CASSLTGTSLF
CDR3 DNA: TGTGCCAGCAGTTTAACCGGGACTAGTCTCTTC

J gene: TRBJ1-5
clone size: many
D gene: .
V gene: TRBV24-1
CDR3 protein: CATSDGRQGSFQPQHF
CDR3 DNA: TGTGCCACCAGTGATGGGAGGCAGGGAAGTTTTCAGCCCCAGCATTTT

J gene: TRBJ1-6
clone size: .
D gene: .
V gene: TRBV25-1
CDR3 protein: CASFNSYNSPLHF
CDR3 DNA: TGTGCCAGCTTTAACTCCTATAATTCACCCCTCCACTTT

J gene: TRBJ2-7
clone size: few
D gene: .
V gene: TRBV10-1
CDR3 protein: CASSEHGTGSRKYF
CDR3 DNA: TGCGCCAGCAGTGAGCATGGGACTGGCTCCAGAAAGTACTTC

J gene: TRBJ1-5
clone size: .
D gene: .
V gene: TRBV9
CDR3 protein: CASSEGGNSNQPQHF
CDR3 DNA: TGTGCCAGCAGCGAGGGGGGGAATAGCAATCAGCCCCAGCATTTT

J gene: TRBJ2-3
clone size: many
D gene: .
V gene: TRBV10-3
CDR3 protein: CAISDETRTYTQYF
CDR3 DNA: TGTGCCATCAGTGACGAAACACGAACGTATACGCAGTATTTT

J gene: TRBJ1-1
clone size: .
D gene: .
V gene: TRBV20-1
CDR3 protein: CSAPDVGVGTEAFF
CDR3 DNA: TGCAGTGCCCCGGACGTGGGGGTAGGGACTGAAGCTTTCTTT

J gene: TRBJ1-1
clone size: .
D gene: .
V gene: TRBV10-3
CDR3 protein: CAISYVWDSDAEAFF
CDR3 DNA: TGTGCCATCAGTTACGTCTGGGACTCGGACGCTGAAGCTTTCTTT

J gene: TRBJ1-5
clone size: few
D gene: .
V gene: TRBV4-3
CDR3 protein: CASSRWTVNQPQHF
CDR3 DNA: TGCGCCAGCAGCCGCTGGACAGTCAATCAGCCCCAGCATTTT

J gene: TRBJ1-1
clone size: .
D gene: .
V gene: TRBV27
CDR3 protein: CASSLWGRTNTEAFF
CDR3 DNA: TGTGCCAGCAGTTTATGGGGAAGGACGAACACTGAAGCTTTCTTT

J gene: TRBJ2-7
clone size: .
D gene: TRBD2
V gene: TRBV20-1
CDR3 protein: CSLVALAGEGANEQYF
CDR3 DNA: TGCAGCCTTGTAGCCCTAGCGGGAGAGGGGGCGAACGAGCAGTACTTC

J gene: TRBJ1-5
clone size: few
D gene: .
V gene: TRBV24-1
CDR3 protein: CASSYPHTPLVQPQHF
CDR3 DNA: TGTGCCAGCAGTTACCCCCACACCCCACTGGTCCAGCCCCAGCATTTT

J gene: TRBJ2-7
clone size: few
D gene: .
V gene: TRBV9
CDR3 protein: CASSVSRAGSEQYF
CDR3 DNA: TGTGCCAGCAGCGTGAGCCGGGCAGGGTCCGAGCAGTACTTC